Included here is one T cell receptor beta chain sequence, with context. Its specificity is unknown. The donors were part of the validation cohort of more than 90 subjects. That cohort was separate from the first cohort, which comprised about 730 subjects. These data are taken from a study of cytomegalovirus exposure and HLA in healthy donors. Study-level points and caveats: Cytomegalovirus-associated TCR beta chains were listed, numbering approximately 150. Reportedly, cytomegalovirus status was diagnosed with high sensitivity and specificity. One later analysis, an examination of the roughly 110 validation repertoires, found that first-cohort TCR clusters tended to co-occur in them.

Sequencing was performed with immunoSEQ multiplex PCR; in TCRdb, only in-frame clones are kept and a portion is missing. The sample contains approximately 200,000 clones, more than 80% of which appear only once. Germline V gene sequence: CDR1 MDHEN, CDR2 SYDVKM. Trimming removed 3 bases from V and 3 bases from J, with 17 bases in between. The CDR3 sequence is 17 residues long. Material: PBMCs. J is TRBJ2-2 and V is TRBV28, with a possible D match to TRBD1 (6 bases). This TCR came from a man between 18 and 29 years old in good health and CMV-seropositive. CDR3 DNA sequence: TGTGCCAGCAGTTTGGGCAGGGGAAGGATTTACACCGGGGAGCTGTTTTTT. This codes for CASSLGRGRIYTGELFF.